What follows are 30 T cell receptor beta chains derived from one specimen sequenced in a study of blood T cell repertoires in COVID-19. Profiled with immunoSEQ multiplex PCR; TCRdb holds only in-frame clones, not every one. The table shows about 210,000 clones, with approximately 84% occurring only once. What was sequenced was peripheral blood. The receptors derive from a woman in her fifties or sixties with active or convalescent COVID-19.

V and J are TRBV11-2 and TRBJ2-1; the match to TRBD2 covers 7 bases. After removal of 2 bases from V and 7 bases from J, the junction contained 5 bases not matched to a gene. The CDR3 runs to 14 residues. Germline CDR1 SGHAT, CDR2 FQNNGV. As DNA, the CDR3 is TGTGCCAGCAGCTTATGGCGGGAGTTTAATGAGCAGTTCTTC. It specifies CASSLWREFNEQFF. Using reference TRBV11-2 and TRBJ2-1 for the parts outside the CDR3, the full variable domain is EAGVAQSPRYKIIEKRQSVAFWCNPISGHATLYWYQQILGQGPKLLIQFQNNGVVDDSQLPKDRFSAERLKGVDSTLKIQPAKLEDSAVYLCASSLWREFNEQFFGPGTRLTVL.

J is TRBJ1-1 and V is TRBV19; 7 bases match TRBD1. Per the germline V gene, CDR1 is LNHDA and CDR2 is SQIVND (reference sequence). The CDR3 has 15 residues. With 4 bases clipped from V and 1 base from J, the junction kept 6 bases outside the gene matches. CDR3 in amino acids: CASSTPGGRNTEAFF. CDR3 in DNA: TGTGCCAGTAGTACACCAGGGGGACGGAACACTGAAGCTTTCTTT.

This clone was seen a single time. This chain joins TRBV18 and TRBJ1-1; tentatively, D is TRBD1 (5 bases). V lost 4 bases and J lost 5, with 17 bases in between. Looked up from germline, CDR1 is KGHSH and CDR2 is LQKENI. There are 15 residues in the CDR3. The DNA for the CDR3 is TGTGCCAGCTCACGGGGTGAGGCGAAGGGGACTGAAGCTTTCTTT. As protein: CASSRGEAKGTEAFF. The whole variable domain, remainder taken from reference TRBV18 and TRBJ1-1, is NAGVMQNPRHLVRRRGQEARLRCSPMKGHSHVYWYRQLPEEGLKFMVYLQKENIIDESGMPKERFSAEFPKEGPSILRIQQVVRGDSAAYFCASSRGEAKGTEAFFGQGTRLTVV.

The gene calls are TRBV14 and TRBJ2-1; 10 bases map to TRBD2. The CDR3 contains 16 residues. J lost 9 bases, V lost 0 bases, and 8 bases had no gene match. From germline, CDR1 is SGHDN and CDR2 FVKESK. CDR3 amino acids: CASSQDSSGRDGEQFF. CDR3 nucleotides: TGTGCCAGCAGCCAAGATTCCAGCGGGAGGGACGGTGAGCAGTTCTTC. Drawing the rest from reference TRBV14 and TRBJ2-1, the complete variable domain is EAGVTQFPSHSVIEKGQTVTLRCDPISGHDNLYWYRRVMGKEIKFLLHFVKESKQDESGMPNNRFLAERTGGTYSTLKVQPAELEDSGVYFCASSQDSSGRDGEQFFGPGTRLTVL.

The chain carries TRBV6-6 and TRBJ2-2; 10 positions match TRBD1. Germline trimming cut 5 bases from V and 5 bases from J; bases unmatched to any gene: 20. The CDR3 runs 20 residues. The germline CDR1 and CDR2 sequences are MNHNY and SVGAGI (reference sequence). The CDR3 DNA is TGTGCCAGCAGTCCCCGACTAGGGACAGGGGCTGGGGGAAGGACCGGGGAGCTGTTTTTT. Its protein is CASSPRLGTGAGGRTGELFF.

The V gene is TRBV6-5, the J gene TRBJ2-7, with D possibly TRBD2 on 6 matching bases. Germline CDR1 and CDR2: MNHEY and SVGAGI. V was pared by 6 bases and J by 0 bases, with 9 bases between. The CDR3 sequence is 13 residues long. The CDR3 loop reads CASSPGGSYEQYV. The CDR3 DNA reads TGTGCCAGCAGCCCCGGGGGCTCCTACGAGCAGTACGTC.

This chain uses TRBV4-1 with TRBJ1-3; TRBD1 matches 9 bases. Germline-derived CDR1 and CDR2 are MGHRA and YSYEKL. V lost 0 bases to trimming and J lost 4 bases; unmatched junction nucleotides: 7. This CDR3 is 17 amino acids long. CDR3 sequence: CASSQETRTGVGNTIYF. The CDR3 coding sequence is TGCGCCAGCAGCCAAGAAACCCGGACAGGGGTCGGAAACACCATATATTTT.

The V and J genes are TRBV9 and TRBJ2-3, with 10 bases aligning to TRBD2. J gave up 4 bases and V 3 bases, and 11 bases lay outside the gene matches. Germline V gene sequence: CDR1 SGDLS, CDR2 YYNGEE. CDR3 length: 17 residues. The CDR3 coding sequence is TGTGCCAGCAGCGGATTCTCCGGGACTAGCGCCGCAGATACGCAGTATTTT. Amino acids: CASSGFSGTSAADTQYF.

This chain links TRBV5-5 with TRBJ1-5; D is uncertain. The CDR3 runs to 15 residues. Trimming shortened V by 4 bases and J by 0 bases, and 11 bases separated the two germline ends. Germline values: CDR1 SGHKS, CDR2 YYEKEE (reference sequence). CDR3 sequence (DNA): TGTGCCAGCAGCCAGAGCGGGGATAGCAATCAGCCCCAGCATTTT. Its protein product is CASSQSGDSNQPQHF. Complete variable domain (other parts from reference TRBV5-5 and TRBJ1-5): DAGVTQSPTHLIKTRGQQVTLRCSPISGHKSVSWYQQVLGQGPQFIFQYYEKEERGRGNFPDRFSARQFPNYSSELNVNALLLGDSALYLCASSQSGDSNQPQHFGDGTRLSIL.

The chain links TRBV11-3 to TRBJ1-1; no definite D call. This CDR3 spans 12 amino acids. The V end lost 5 bases, the J end lost 2 bases, and 6 bases lay between the germline ends. The germline CDR1 and CDR2 sequences are SGHNT and YENEEA. Here the CDR3 reads CASSTTNTEAFF. DNA for the CDR3: TGTGCCAGCAGCACGACAAACACTGAAGCTTTCTTT. Full variable domain (remainder filled in from reference TRBV11-3 and TRBJ1-1): EAGVVQSPRYKIIEKKQPVAFWCNPISGHNTLYWYLQNLGQGPELLIRYENEEAVDDSQLPKDRFSAERLKGVDSTLKIQPAELGDSAVYLCASSTTNTEAFFGQGTRLTVV.

The chain employs TRBV24-1 and TRBJ2-1; 8 bases agree with TRBD1. The J segment lost 6 bases and the V segment lost 5 bases, leaving 11 bases of the junction unmatched. This CDR3 contains 16 residues. CDR1 and CDR2 from the germline V gene are KGHDR and SFDVKD. The CDR3 is CATSGRQGSPSNEQFF. CDR3 bases: TGTGCCACCAGTGGTAGACAGGGGAGTCCGAGCAATGAGCAGTTCTTC.

The chain has TRBV19 and TRBJ2-1; 8 bases agree with TRBD2. CDR3 size: 16 residues. CDR1 and CDR2 (germline): LNHDA, SQIVND (reference sequence). Trimming took 4 bases from V and 3 from J; bases not matched to a gene: 8. The DNA for the CDR3 is TGTGCCAGTAGTAGCACCGGGAGGGGGATCTACAATGAGCAGTTCTTC. Translating gives CASSSTGRGIYNEQFF.

The chain's CDR3 is CASSLETSEATEQFF. The CDR3 DNA sequence: TGCGCCAGCAGCTTGGAAACTAGCGAGGCCACTGAGCAGTTCTTC. V is TRBV5-1 and J is TRBJ2-1; TRBD2 agrees at 7 bases. Trimming took 0 bases from V and 9 from J; bases not matched to a gene: 9. Germline CDR1 is SGHRS and CDR2 is YFSETQ. CDR3 size: 15 residues. The full variable domain, with the rest looked up from reference TRBV5-1 and TRBJ2-1, is KAGVTQTPRYLIKTRGQQVTLSCSPISGHRSVSWYQQTPGQGLQFLFEYFSETQRNKGNFPGRFSGRQFSNSRSEMNVSTLELGDSALYLCASSLETSEATEQFFGPGTRLTVL.

This clone was detected a few times. The chain couples TRBV6-2 or TRBV6-3 to TRBJ2-1, with TRBD1 matching over 8 bases. CDR3 length: 14 amino acids. V shed 5 bases and J 5 bases; nucleotides not matched to a gene: 5. CDR1 MNHEY and CDR2 SVGEGT come from the germline V gene. DNA for the CDR3: TGTGCCAGCAGTACCCGGACAGGGAACAATGAGCAGTTCTTC. This sequence encodes CASSTRTGNNEQFF.

Worth noting for this clone: Sequence at one end of the junction differs from germline and may be a read error. The J gene is TRBJ1-2, the V gene TRBV5-4, with 7 bases fitting TRBD1. The CDR3 has 11 amino acids. Germline V lookup: CDR1 SGHNT, CDR2 YYREEE (reference sequence). CDR3 in amino acids: CASSRQGFSAF. The CDR3 DNA is TGTGCCAGCAGCAGACAGGGATTCTCTGCCTTC.

The chain combines TRBV6-2 or TRBV6-3 with TRBJ1-1, with D maybe TRBD1 (6 bases). The CDR3 covers 14 residues. V was clipped by 4 bases and J by 2 bases, with 11 bases between them. Germline V lookup: CDR1 MNHEY, CDR2 SVGEGT. DNA for the CDR3: TGTGCCAGCAGTTTCCTGACAGGAAACACTGAAGCTTTCTTT. Translating gives CASSFLTGNTEAFF.

The chain has TRBV11-2 and TRBJ1-1; TRBD1 agrees at 7 bases. The V segment lost 5 bases and the J segment 1 base; nucleotides outside the gene matches: 13. Germline CDR1 and CDR2: SGHAT and FQNNGV. This CDR3 region has 17 residues. The CDR3, as DNA: TGTGCCAGCAGCCCTACATCTTGGACAGGAAAGAACACTGAAGCTTTCTTT. Translating gives CASSPTSWTGKNTEAFF. The variable domain in full, completed from reference TRBV11-2 and TRBJ1-1, reads EAGVAQSPRYKIIEKRQSVAFWCNPISGHATLYWYQQILGQGPKLLIQFQNNGVVDDSQLPKDRFSAERLKGVDSTLKIQPAKLEDSAVYLCASSPTSWTGKNTEAFFGQGTRLTVV.

The V and J genes are TRBV6-5 and TRBJ1-2; tentative D call: TRBD1 (6 bases). Germline assignment: CDR1 MNHEY and CDR2 SVGAGI. V dropped 0 bases and J dropped 8 bases, with 13 bases sitting between them. The CDR3 length is 14 residues. In DNA form, the CDR3 reads TGTGCCAGCAGTTACTCGGACAGAACAGGGGGCTACACCTTC. Translating it yields CASSYSDRTGGYTF.

This chain uses TRBV28 with TRBJ1-5; 9 bases are a match to TRBD1. The junction had 8 bases not matched to a gene; V was cut back by 2 bases and J by 6 bases. Germline CDR1 reads MDHEN; CDR2 reads SYDVKM. This CDR3 has 16 amino acids. In DNA, the CDR3 is TGTGCCAGCAGTTTAGGAGGGGGACAGGGAGCTCAGCCCCAGCATTTT. Translating it yields CASSLGGGQGAQPQHF.

The gene calls are TRBV6-1 and TRBJ2-7; 8 bases agree with TRBD1. This CDR3 comprises 16 residues. Per the germline V gene, CDR1 is MNHNS and CDR2 is SASEGT. V lost 0 bases and J lost 2; bases outside the gene matches: 6. The CDR3 nucleotides read TGTGCCAGCAGTGAAGCGCCGAGGACAGGGCCCTACGAGCAGTACTTC. The encoded protein is CASSEAPRTGPYEQYF.

The rearrangement uses TRBV9 and TRBJ2-2; TRBD2 matches 10 bases. Per germline, CDR1 SGDLS and CDR2 YYNGEE. This CDR3 has 17 residues. V shed 0 bases and J 2 bases; nucleotides not matched to a gene: 4. The CDR3 DNA reads as TGTGCCAGCAGCGTAGCTCAGCGGGGGGGCAACACCGGGGAGCTGTTTTTT. The encoded protein is CASSVAQRGGNTGELFF.

The chain recombines TRBV11-2 with TRBJ2-7; TRBD2 might be the D (5 bases). The CDR3 is made up of 13 amino acids. Germline CDR1 reads SGHAT; CDR2 reads FQNNGV. V was clipped by 6 bases and J by 5 bases, with 14 bases between them. CDR3 sequence reads: CASSSPGVDEQYV. The CDR3 DNA follows: TGTGCCAGCAGTTCCCCCGGGGTGGACGAGCAGTACGTC.

The genes are TRBV27 and TRBJ1-2; TRBD1 matches 8 bases. Per germline, CDR1 MNHEY and CDR2 SMNVEV (reference sequence). V shed 3 bases, J shed 4 bases, and the junction held 10 bases outside the gene matches. The CDR3 spans 16 residues. CDR3 in DNA: TGTGCCAGCAGTTTTCCCGACAGGGGCAATGGCTATGGCTACACCTTC. Residues: CASSFPDRGNGYGYTF.

This clone has just a few counts. The CDR3 reads CASKRNTGGIYGYTF. In nucleotides, the CDR3 is TGTGCCAGCAAACGAAACACAGGGGGCATCTATGGCTACACCTTC. This chain connects TRBV28 to TRBJ1-2, with 9 bases that match TRBD1. V trimming: 7 bases; J trimming: 4 bases; junction bases outside the gene matches: 10. Germline lookup yields CDR1 MDHEN and CDR2 SYDVKM. The CDR3 sequence is 15 residues long.

This chain links TRBV24-1 with TRBJ2-5, with D perhaps TRBD2 (6 bases). Trimming cost V 4 bases and J 5 bases, with 16 bases left between them. This CDR3 comprises 15 residues. Looked up from germline, CDR1 is KGHDR and CDR2 is SFDVKD. CDR3 sequence reads: CATSDRAGSRETQYF. CDR3 nucleotides: TGTGCCACCAGTGACAGAGCGGGTTCAAGGGAGACCCAGTACTTC.

The chain joins TRBV5-1 to TRBJ2-1; TRBD2 agrees at 10 bases. Germline V CDR1 and CDR2: SGHRS, YFSETQ. The CDR3 length is 16 residues. V dropped 1 base and J dropped 1; count of bases not matched to a gene: 2. CDR3: CASSLTSGKSYNEQFF. The CDR3 DNA sequence: TGCGCCAGCAGCTTGACTAGCGGGAAATCCTACAATGAGCAGTTCTTC. Full variable domain (rest looked up from reference TRBV5-1 and TRBJ2-1): KAGVTQTPRYLIKTRGQQVTLSCSPISGHRSVSWYQQTPGQGLQFLFEYFSETQRNKGNFPGRFSGRQFSNSRSEMNVSTLELGDSALYLCASSLTSGKSYNEQFFGPGTRLTVL.

J is TRBJ1-6 and V is TRBV5-1; 7 positions match TRBD1. The germline V gene has CDR1 SGHRS and CDR2 YFSETQ. The CDR3 totals 16 residues. With 0 bases clipped from V and 5 bases from J, the junction kept 5 bases outside the gene matches. As DNA, the CDR3 is TGCGCCAGCAGCTTGGGACCGGGACAGAATAATTCACCCCTCCACTTT. Protein: CASSLGPGQNNSPLHF.

The CDR3 region is CASSTTGGVGETQYF. For the CDR3, the DNA is TGTGCCAGCAGCACGACAGGGGGAGTTGGAGAGACCCAGTACTTC. The V call is TRBV9, the J call TRBJ2-5, with TRBD1 matching over 9 bases. Germline V gene sequence: CDR1 SGDLS, CDR2 YYNGEE. V lost 4 bases to trimming and J lost 4 bases; unmatched junction nucleotides: 8. This CDR3 has 15 residues.

This clone was detected a few times. Other DNA sequences in this sample translate to the same CDR3. The chain has TRBV3-1 (or the pseudogene TRBV3-2) and TRBJ2-5, with a possible D match to TRBD1 (6 bases). V gave up 1 base and J gave up 4 bases, with 10 bases separating them. CDR3 size: 14 residues. The germline CDR1 and CDR2 sequences are LGHDT and YNNKEL (reference sequence). The CDR3 is CASSQAGAGETQYF. The CDR3 region has the DNA TGTGCCAGCAGCCAAGCAGGGGCGGGAGAGACCCAGTACTTC.

The chain couples TRBV5-1 to TRBJ2-5; TRBD2 agrees at 14 bases. V dropped 4 bases and J dropped 4; count of bases not matched to a gene: 9. Germline V gives CDR1 SGHRS, CDR2 YFSETQ. This CDR3 has 17 residues. This CDR3 is CASSLASGLAGGETQYF. The CDR3 bases are TGCGCCAGCAGCCTGGCGAGCGGACTAGCGGGGGGAGAGACCCAGTACTTC.